A selection of T cell receptor beta chains follows, all from one sample in a study of blood T cell repertoires in COVID-19. Using immunoSEQ multiplex PCR, the repertoire was profiled, and TCRdb retains in-frame clones only, with some absent. The sample yields hundreds of thousands of clones, roughly 85% seen once. The sequenced material came from peripheral blood. Receptors were obtained from a man aged 50 to 59 with COVID-19, enrolled during active disease. Each CDR3 is given with its conserved first and last residue. D genes are given only for firm matches. A clone size is listed for some rows: how often the clone was seen (once, few, many), or a class if it is expanded.

j_call | cdr3_length | clone_size | d_call | v_call | cdr3_nt | cdr3_aa
TRBJ2-5 | 14 | few | . | TRBV4-1 | TGCGCCAGCAGCTCAGGGGGGAAGTGGGAGACCCAGTACTTC | CASSSGGKWETQYF
TRBJ1-3 | 16 | . | TRBD1 | TRBV11-3 | TGTGCCAGCAGCCCGCCAGACAGGGAGGTTGGAAACACCATATATTTT | CASSPPDREVGNTIYF
TRBJ1-3 | 17 | . | TRBD1 | TRBV5-6 | TGTGCCAGCAGCCTCGGGACAGCAATATTCTCTGGAAACACCATATATTTT | CASSLGTAIFSGNTIYF
TRBJ2-5 | 14 | . | . | TRBV9 | TGTGCCAGCAGCTCCCTCGACAGGATTGAGACCCAGTACTTC | CASSSLDRIETQYF
TRBJ2-2 | 16 | . | TRBD1 | TRBV28 | TGTGCCAGCAGTCAAACCGGGACAGTAAACACCGGGGAGCTGTTTTTT | CASSQTGTVNTGELFF
TRBJ1-2 | 19 | . | . | TRBV3-1/TRBV3-2 | TGTGCCAGCAGCCAAGAGGCCCCCACCGCAGCTACAGGGTCTTATGGCTACACCTTC | CASSQEAPTAATGSYGYTF
TRBJ2-1 | 15 | . | TRBD2 | TRBV2 | TGTGCCAGCAGCGAACTAGCGGGGGTGTGGAATGAGCAGTTCTTC | CASSELAGVWNEQFF
TRBJ2-7 | 14 | once | . | TRBV7-3 | TGTGCCAGCAGCTTACTCGGACACTCTCTTGAGCAGTACTTC | CASSLLGHSLEQYF
TRBJ1-2 | 14 | few | TRBD1 | TRBV28 | TGTGCCAGCATCATGGGGGGACAGTTCTATGGCTACACCTTC | CASIMGGQFYGYTF
TRBJ1-2 | 16 | few | . | TRBV6-2/TRBV6-3 | TGTGCCAGCAGTTACTCAGCCAGGGATCTCAACTATGGCTACACCTTC | CASSYSARDLNYGYTF
TRBJ1-3 | 17 | once | TRBD1 | TRBV5-4 | TGTGCCAGCAGCCTGTGGGACAGGGGGCTTTCTGGAAACACCATATATTTT | CASSLWDRGLSGNTIYF
TRBJ2-1 | 15 | . | . | TRBV6-2/TRBV6-3 | TGTGCCAGCAGTTATACGTCTACCCTAGCCCATGAGCAGTTCTTC | CASSYTSTLAHEQFF
TRBJ1-5 | 18 | . | . | TRBV6-4 | TGTGCCAGCAGTGACCTAGAAATCCACGGGGACTTCAATCAGCCCCAGCATTTT | CASSDLEIHGDFNQPQHF
TRBJ1-2 | 17 | . | . | TRBV21-1 | TGTGCCAGCAGCAAAAACAGAGGGGGAAGGGGGCGCGGAGGCTACACCTTC | CASSKNRGGRGRGGYTF
TRBJ1-6 | 15 | . | TRBD1 | TRBV6-5 | TGTGCCAGCAGTTACTCGCAGGGGGTCAATTCACCCCTCCACTTT | CASSYSQGVNSPLHF
TRBJ1-2 | 16 | . | TRBD1 | TRBV6-1 | TGTGCCAGCAGTGTCAACAGTTACAGGGGGCAATATGGCTACACCTTC | CASSVNSYRGQYGYTF
TRBJ2-3 | 14 | . | TRBD2 | TRBV6-2/TRBV6-3 | TGTGCCAGCAGCCCGACTAGCGTCGCAGATACGCAGTATTTT | CASSPTSVADTQYF